This T cell receptor (beta chain) originates from a study of cytomegalovirus exposure and HLA in healthy donors. The study, taken as a whole, reports: As a later analysis showed, several of the most significant clusters appeared to be linked to common viral pathogens.

Researchers ran the PCR with 60 Vbeta and 13 Jbeta primers. This table comes from immunoSEQ multiplex PCR, and its TCRdb copy is limited to in-frame clones, with some not included. Here the sample spans roughly 150,000 clones, roughly 67% being singletons. A remark on this clone: Its antigen is as yet unknown.

The V and J ends lost 6 bases and 0 bases, in that order; junction bases with no gene match: 11. CDR1 is SEHNR and CDR2 is FQNEAQ in the germline V gene (reference sequence). CDR3 length: 17 amino acids. The TCR sequence derives from a woman between 18 and 29 years old in good health and CMV-seropositive. This rearrangement joins TRBV7-9 to TRBJ2-1; 7 nucleotides line up with TRBD1. The material sequenced was PBMCs. CDR3 DNA: TGTGCCAGCAGGTCGAGAAAAGCAGGGGGCTCCTACAATGAGCAGTTCTTC. It specifies CASRSRKAGGSYNEQFF.